This TCR beta chain was obtained from a study of cytomegalovirus exposure and HLA in healthy donors (dated by TCRdb to about 2017). About the full investigation: An earlier analysis of approximately 640 of the donors reported 250 to 300 Gb of sequence data and around 120 million unique TCR beta sequences from about 180 million T cells. An early release that covered some 640 HLA-typed donors contained approximately 290 gigabases of sequencing data and 75 million to 100 million unique TCR sequences. The genetic ancestry cluster associated with self-reported Caucasian donors included around four fifths of the 398 genotyped donors. The study aimed to test whether cataloging public T cell receptors could reveal signatures of past pathogen exposure. Using immunosequencing, the study profiled T cell repertoires from 666 subjects and related those repertoires to cytomegalovirus serostatus. Besides the first cohort of roughly 700 subjects, a separate validation cohort made up of over 100 different subjects was used. To predict cytomegalovirus infection status, the study brought together high-throughput TCR immunosequencing, statistical association of individual TCRs with disease status, and machine learning. In a later analysis, previously published TCR beta repertoires from 500 to 750 donors were re-analyzed and high-resolution HLA genotyping was added so that TCR occurrence patterns could be studied. In the later analysis, no new phenotypic data were used to find candidate immune exposures; instead, reliance was placed on TCR beta sequences and their occurrence across donors. An earlier analysis of around 640 of the donors used high-throughput TCR beta sequencing to judge whether each TCR beta V gene segment behaved as functional or pseudogenic. Alongside the repertoire data, information on donor age, sex, ethnicity and CMV serostatus was compiled. A later genetic analysis used genome-wide SNP genotypes for about three fifths of the 666 donors, treating that subset as a discovery cohort. All discovery cohort repertoires had been generated using a single sequencing platform. Both class I and class II loci were covered by HLA typing, at four-digit resolution. Typing coverage varied by locus: 629-630 donors for A, B, C, DRB1 and DQB1; approximately 500 for DQA1; more than 600 for DPA1; around 450 for DPB1. Roughly 5 DR-DQ haplotypes were handled as single units for association and clustering because linkage in the cohort was strong. Among approximately 370 genotyped donors of the cohort, an average of about 220,000 unique TCR beta nucleotide sequences was sequenced per donor, of which roughly 17% were non-productive.

In total, around 600 healthy bone marrow donors made up the cohort. At the time of sampling, all cohort members were nominally healthy, though unrecorded immune exposures were likely present. The donor tested CMV seronegative, placing the donor among the 300 to 450 seronegative members of the cohort. Every donor gave a peripheral blood sample, and the peripheral blood mononuclear cells from that sample were used for TCR beta sequencing. Genomic DNA was extracted from the blood cell samples with the Qiagen DNeasy Blood Extraction Kit. Spanning cysteine to phenylalanine, the CDR3 consists of 15 amino acids. The read is trimmed to its CDR3 DNA, 45 bases read in frame from base 1. Unmatched junction bases come to 8, with V trimmed by 9 bases and J by 0 bases. CDR1 SGHNT and CDR2 YENEEA are derived from the germline V gene. This clone was seen a single time. What antigen it recognizes has not been identified. No qualities accompany the bases; no much larger clone lies one base away.

To prepare the library, the immunoSEQ multiplex PCR assay was applied. For the multiplex PCR, a mixture combining 60 forward primers for TCR Vbeta segments and 13 reverse primers for TCR Jbeta segments was used. The CDR3 region of rearranged TCR beta genes was amplified from genomic DNA by a multiplex PCR assay. The amplified TCR beta libraries were sequenced on the Illumina HiSeq System as 87-base-pair reads. In the paper's pipeline: A later analysis tallied tens of millions of unique TCR beta chains across the 700 or so repertoires, and around 9.9 million of those chains were shared by two or more donors. Raw reads were error-corrected and collapsed into unique sequences by a nearest-neighbor algorithm in which closely related sequences were merged to remove PCR and sequencing errors. CDR3 sequences were aligned to IMGT reference sequences to assign V, D and J gene segments. For a sequence to be retained, a match of at least six nucleotides was required to both a V gene segment and a J gene segment. A rearrangement counted as productive if the CDR3 had no stop codons and remained in frame with V and J, and every other rearrangement counted as non-productive. CDR3 was defined by IMGT convention, running from the second conserved V-encoded cysteine to the conserved J-encoded phenylalanine. Sequences without an unambiguous match to a single V gene segment were excluded from the earlier analysis of several hundred of the donors. In an earlier analysis of 587 of the donors, a V segment was called functional when productive rearrangements were above 56.7%, and segregating when the standard deviation between donors exceeded 5%. A statistical classification framework was built to diagnose cytomegalovirus status from the catalog of TCR beta chain sequences. A later analysis assigned V and J genes by comparing TCR nucleotide sequences with IMGT/GENE-DB human TR gene sequences. In a later analysis, CDR3 sequences and most-parsimonious VDJ recombination scenarios were assigned using the TCRdist pipeline. In a later analysis, each TCR beta chain was defined by its CDR3 amino acid sequence together with its V-gene family, and reads without a unique V-gene family were excluded. In a later analysis, 500 to 650 highly shared, low-generation-probability nucleotide sequences were removed to address suspected cross-contamination and a sequencing artifact. For each public chain, a later analysis derived a clonal expansion index from normalized ranks of inferred template counts within each repertoire. A later analysis computed generation probabilities with a VDJ recombination model fitted to out-of-frame rearrangements, and checked the results against IGoR. A later analysis scored TCR-TCR, TCR-HLA and TCR-CMV co-occurrence with hypergeometric tests, applying a repertoire-size bias correction to TCR pairs. In a later analysis, false discovery rates were estimated by permuting HLA or CMV assignments 20 times. A later analysis grouped co-occurring TCRs with DBSCAN, adding TCRdist sequence similarity when clustering within HLA-allele-positive subsets. Repertoires with fewer than 30,000 or more than 120,000 public chains were left out of co-occurrence clustering, as were a handful of repertoires with anomalous nucleotide sharing. Here the immuneACCESS table is served through TCRdb, limited to in-frame sequences with V and J called. Missing clones are a known gap in these copies; in checked studies unresolved V genes cover under half, and the rest lacks a known reason. D and trimming were read from the DNA, whereas the V and J calls and clone size are those reported in that table. In all, the sample holds 95,000 to 150,000 clones, and roughly 81% of those were seen once. Clones ranked in the top ten supply 0.9% to 1.2% of the sample.

Study-wide findings and limitations: The sequencing pipeline was judged likely to have produced a cluster of highly shared sequence variants as a technical artifact. In the study, 164 TCR beta chains were listed as associated with cytomegalovirus. Linkage disequilibrium might explain the correlated functional status among segregating V segments, but an unknown experimental factor could not be excluded. A later analysis found that HLA-associated TCR beta chains were more clonally expanded and had lower generation probabilities than equally common non-associated chains. According to a later analysis, TCR association rates differed among HLA loci, with DRB1 alleles showing the most associated TCRs and HLA-C alleles showing the fewest. In vitro tests confirmed that three of the cytomegalovirus-associated TCR beta chains recognize cytomegalovirus antigens. In a later analysis, most CMV-associated TCR beta chains were found to appear HLA-restricted, with HLA associations seemingly driven largely by CMV exposure. Strong co-occurrence of HLA alleles, especially DR and DQ, made assigning TCR associations to individual alleles difficult. Because HLA typing was missing for some donors at each locus, association tests included only the typed subset. In a later genetic analysis, a missense DCLRE1C variant was associated with V-gene and J-gene trimming of TCR beta chains, and the association was replicated in an independent cohort. A later analysis associated about 18,000 TCR beta sequences with specific HLA alleles at a false discovery rate of 0.05. In this cohort, only TCR beta chains were sequenced, and detectable features were limited by the absence of alpha or paired-chain data. Because counts were too low, about 18 rarely observed V segments, including chromosome 9 orphons, were left out of the earlier analysis of 587 of the donors. In a later genetic analysis, fewer N-insertions in productive TCRs were reported among donors in an Asian-associated ancestry cluster than the approximately 710-donor mean. Cytomegalovirus status was reported to be diagnosed by the classifier with high specificity and sensitivity in both the original and validation cohorts. Sequencing depth was assumed to be roughly uniform across donors in the presence/absence analyses, though that assumption may not hold. A further reported finding was that TCR beta sequences accurately predicted the HLA-A and HLA-B alleles for most subjects in the first cohort. Most TCR sequences were observed very rarely across donors, whereas some public TCRs were present in many individuals. Some IMGT-functional V segments, including TRBV6-2 and TRBV6-3, could not be distinguished by the 87-base-pair reads and were therefore excluded. The only immune exposure information available for the cohort was CMV serostatus. In an earlier analysis of some 640 of the donors, most TCR beta V segments were observed in productive rearrangements about 87% or about 30% of the time, broadly matching IMGT annotations. Several of the top co-occurrence clusters appeared to be linked to parvovirus B19, influenza, CMV and Epstein-Barr virus, according to a later analysis. It was suggested by the authors that the approach could potentially be generalized to other disease states and immunological phenotypes.

This receptor was obtained from a woman under 40 in good health and CMV-seronegative. The source material was PBMCs. The chain is made from TRBV11-3 and TRBJ2-4; TRBD1 lines up with 7 middle nucleotides. Read as DNA, the sequence is TGTGCCAGTAGACAGGGAACTCTAGCCAAAAACATTCAGTACTTC. Translated, it reads CASRQGTLAKNIQYF.